This T cell receptor (beta chain) was identified in a study of CD8 T cells in Susac syndrome. Looking at the study overall: Susac syndrome patients were untreated, on corticosteroids with some adding intravenous immunoglobulin, or on intravenous immunoglobulin only.

Roughly 0.45 to 1 ug RNA was reverse transcribed with random hexamers. TCRdb fed the immunoSEQ multiplex PCR reads into MiXCR, producing one record per CDR3 protein. The sample holds fewer than 150,000 distinct CDR3 sequences, around 93% seen once. TCR beta sequences were obtained from blood CD8+ and CD4+ T cells. Under recently defined diagnostic criteria, the patients with Susac syndrome qualified as having definite or probable disease. A remark on this clonotype: At one end the junction does not follow the germline gene, possibly because of a read error.

CDR1 and CDR2 (germline): SGHTA, FQGNSA. CDR3 length equals 12 residues. The V and J genes are TRBV7-2 and TRBJ1-1; 7 bases align to TRBD1. The clonotype was recovered from a human donor with Susac syndrome. The sample taken for sequencing was CD8+ T cells from PBMCs. CDR3 loop: CASGYIRDRAFF. As DNA, the CDR3 is TGTGCCAGCGGGTACATCCGGGACAGAGCATTTTTT.